This TCR beta chain was observed in a study of blood T cell repertoires in COVID-19. Whole-study context: Whether acute or convalescent, the COVID-19 samples came from the United States, Italy and Spain. PBMCs, B-cell-depleted T cells, or T cells provided the cDNA or gDNA that made up the material.

Authors' processing steps: Reference gene primer amplification gave estimated nucleated cell counts. Profiled with immunoSEQ multiplex PCR; TCRdb holds only in-frame clones, not every one. V, J and clone size were drawn from that table, and D and trimming were deduced from the DNA. The sample holds 110,000 or so clones, under 90% seen once. CDR1 is MNHEY and CDR2 is SVGAGI in the germline V gene. V gave up 2 bases and J gave up 7 bases, with 15 bases separating them. This CDR3 comprises 15 residues. This sequence originates from an older man with acute or convalescent COVID-19. Material for sequencing was peripheral blood. The chain is built from TRBV6-5 and TRBJ2-1; D is uncertain. CDR3 loop: CASSYSQRRRNEQFF. For the CDR3, the DNA is TGTGCCAGCAGTTACAGTCAGCGCCGGAGAAATGAGCAGTTCTTC.